The 32 T cell receptor beta chains below all came from one sample that was sequenced in a study of OX40 agonist ivuxolimab in advanced cancers. The data were produced by immunoSEQ multiplex PCR, yet TCRdb's version contains in-frame clones alone and is incomplete. Of approximately 77,000 clones listed, just over 90% were seen once; the top ten hold more than 4%. The sample consisted of CD4+ or CD8+ T cells sorted from blood, taken in a trial of the OX40 agonist ivuxolimab. The receptors were sampled from an adult with an advanced solid tumor such as melanoma, head and neck, liver or kidney cancer.

J is TRBJ2-3 and V is TRBV6-5, with a weak D call TRBD2 (5 bases). Trimming pared 4 bases from V and 6 bases from J, leaving 14 bases between. The V gene's germline CDR1 is MNHEY and CDR2 SVGAGI. The CDR3 spans 14 residues. CDR3 in amino acids: CASSFRTAADTQYF. CDR3 nucleotides: TGTGCCAGCAGTTTCCGAACAGCGGCCGATACGCAGTATTTT.

The chain carries TRBV5-1 and TRBJ2-5; 7 bases align to TRBD2. This CDR3 contains 15 residues. J gave up 1 base and V 0 bases, and 3 bases lay outside the gene matches. Germline CDR1 is SGHRS and CDR2 is YFSETQ. The CDR3 region has the DNA TGCGCCAGCAGCTTGGGGGCTAGCGGCCAAGAGACCCAGTACTTC. Translation gives CASSLGASGQETQYF.

The chain has TRBV5-5 and TRBJ2-7; D may correspond to TRBD1 or TRBD2 (5 bases each). Germline CDR1 reads SGHKS; CDR2 reads YYEKEE (reference sequence). This CDR3 has 14 residues. Trimming removed 4 bases from V and 3 bases from J, with 14 bases in between. The CDR3 is CASSPSGQFYEQYF. The CDR3 nucleotides read TGTGCCAGCAGCCCGTCGGGGCAGTTCTACGAGCAGTACTTC.

The V gene is TRBV7-6, the J gene TRBJ1-1; 10 positions match TRBD1. Germline V CDR1 and CDR2: SGHVS, FNYEAQ. The CDR3 contains 19 residues. V trimming: 1 base; J trimming: 0 bases; junction bases outside the gene matches: 11. The CDR3 DNA follows: TGTGCCAGCAGCTTAGTGCCGACAGGGGGCGAACCGATGAACACTGAAGCTTTCTTT. Translating gives CASSLVPTGGEPMNTEAFF.

The chain couples TRBV7-9 to TRBJ2-2, with 8 nucleotides matching TRBD2. Germline lookup yields CDR1 SEHNR and CDR2 FQNEAQ (reference sequence). Trimming removed 1 base from V and 8 bases from J; junction bases left unmatched: 6. This CDR3 is built from 15 residues. The CDR3 bases are TGTGCCAGCAGCTTAGACGGGACTAGAGGTGGGGAGCTGTTTTTT. The encoded protein is CASSLDGTRGGELFF.

The chain couples TRBV7-6 to TRBJ2-3; 8 nucleotides agree with TRBD1. V lost 4 bases and J lost 5; bases outside the gene matches: 11. This CDR3 comprises 16 residues. Per germline, CDR1 SGHVS and CDR2 FNYEAQ. The CDR3 sequence is CASSSGTGLRGDTQYF. The CDR3 nucleotides read TGTGCCAGCAGCTCGGGGACAGGTTTGCGTGGAGATACGCAGTATTTT.

The chain joins TRBV25-1 to TRBJ2-5, with 8 bases that match TRBD1. Germline V gene sequence: CDR1 MGHDK, CDR2 SYGVNS. Trimming at V came to 1 base and at J to 5 bases, leaving 6 bases not matched to a gene. The CDR3 loop spans 15 amino acids. The CDR3 loop is CASSELAGGRETQYF. The CDR3 DNA follows: TGTGCCAGCAGTGAATTGGCAGGGGGCCGCGAGACCCAGTACTTC. Based on the CDR3 plus reference TRBV25-1 and TRBJ2-5, the full variable domain is EADIYQTPRYLVIGTGKKITLECSQTMGHDKMYWYQQDPGMELHLIHYSYGVNSTEKGDLSSESTVSRIRTEHFPLTLESARPSHTSQYLCASSELAGGRETQYFGPGTRLLVL.

V gene TRBV14 combines with J gene TRBJ2-3; D not certain. This CDR3 contains 13 residues. Germline CDR1 SGHDN, CDR2 FVKESK. V lost 0 bases, J lost 10 bases, and 11 bases lay in between. The CDR3 sequence: CASSQDLTSSQYF. CDR3 coding DNA: TGTGCCAGCAGCCAAGATCTAACTTCGTCGCAGTATTTT.

The rearrangement joins TRBV29-1 to TRBJ2-7; D may be TRBD1 (6 bases). The CDR3 length is 12 residues. Germline V CDR1 and CDR2: SQVTM, ANQGSEA. The V and J ends lost 0 bases and 6 bases respectively, with 9 bases between them. CDR3 sequence reads: CSVEDRGGEQYF. DNA of the CDR3: TGCAGCGTTGAAGATCGAGGGGGCGAGCAGTACTTC.

V gene TRBV18 combines with J gene TRBJ2-2, with D perhaps TRBD2 (7 bases). This CDR3 comprises 16 residues. CDR1 KGHSH and CDR2 LQKENI come from the germline V gene. Trimming removed 3 bases at V and 5 bases at J, with 16 bases between. CDR3 amino acids: CASSPPGGGITGELFF. The CDR3 DNA follows: TGTGCCAGCTCACCGCCGGGCGGGGGCATTACCGGGGAGCTGTTTTTT. The whole variable domain, filled in from reference TRBV18 and TRBJ2-2, reads NAGVMQNPRHLVRRRGQEARLRCSPMKGHSHVYWYRQLPEEGLKFMVYLQKENIIDESGMPKERFSAEFPKEGPSILRIQQVVRGDSAAYFCASSPPGGGITGELFFGEGSRLTVL.

This clone was found once. The chain employs TRBV19 and TRBJ1-1; tentative D call: TRBD1 (6 bases). Germline values: CDR1 LNHDA, CDR2 SQIVND (reference sequence). V was clipped by 5 bases and J by 1 base, with 11 bases between them. The CDR3 extends over 14 amino acids. The CDR3 reads CASSPQTGNTEAFF. CDR3 coding DNA: TGTGCCAGTAGTCCGCAGACAGGGAACACTGAAGCTTTCTTT.

The chain combines TRBV18 with TRBJ2-1; TRBD2 agrees at 12 bases. CDR1 and CDR2 (germline): KGHSH, LQKENI. The junction had 12 bases not matched to a gene; V was cut back by 5 bases and J by 10 bases. CDR3 size: 16 residues. CDR3 residues: CASSAPSGRASGEQFF. The CDR3 DNA reads TGTGCCAGCTCAGCCCCTAGCGGGAGGGCCTCGGGGGAGCAGTTCTTC.

The chain is built from TRBV19 and TRBJ2-3; D may be TRBD2 (5 bases). The V gene lost 5 bases and the J gene lost 3 bases, with 15 bases spanning the gap. The CDR3 totals 15 residues. Germline-derived CDR1 and CDR2 are LNHDA and SQIVND (reference sequence). The CDR3 sequence is CASSPRRYLTDTQYF. Written as DNA, the CDR3 is TGTGCCAGTAGTCCCCGGAGGTACTTGACAGATACGCAGTATTTT.

V is TRBV28 and J is TRBJ2-2; 10 bases match TRBD1. This CDR3 has 14 amino acids. Germline V gene lookup returns CDR1 MDHEN and CDR2 SYDVKM. The V gene end was trimmed by 5 bases and the J gene end by 6 bases; junction bases not matched to a gene: 3. The CDR3 DNA follows: TGTGCCAGCAGTGCGGACAGGGGGGCCGGGGAGCTGTTTTTT. Residues: CASSADRGAGELFF.

The chain carries TRBV18 and TRBJ2-2; TRBD1 aligns across 7 bases. The ends lost 5 bases at V and 4 bases at J; junction bases unmatched: 7. This CDR3 region has 15 residues. Germline V lookup: CDR1 KGHSH, CDR2 LQKENI. CDR3 DNA: TGTGCCAGCTCAACCGACAGGGTGGGCACCGGGGAGCTGTTTTTT. Protein sequence: CASSTDRVGTGELFF.

The chain recombines TRBV5-1 with TRBJ1-4; 9 nucleotides agree with TRBD1. Per germline, CDR1 SGHRS and CDR2 YFSETQ. Unmatched junction bases numbered 12, after V lost 4 bases and J lost 2 bases. The CDR3 is 18 residues long. This CDR3 is CASSELNRGTGTNEKLFF. The CDR3 nucleotides are TGCGCCAGCAGCGAATTAAACAGGGGGACAGGGACTAATGAAAAACTGTTTTTT.

The sample holds one count of this clone. The V gene is TRBV19, the J gene TRBJ1-5, with no clear D. Germline CDR1 LNHDA, CDR2 SQIVND (reference sequence). This CDR3 spans 13 amino acids. Deletions cut 5 bases from V and 9 bases from J, with 14 bases between. CDR3 DNA: TGTGCCAGTAGTTTTGAGGGTATGCGGCCCCAGCATTTT. Protein sequence: CASSFEGMRPQHF.

For the CDR3, the DNA is TGTGCCAGCAGCTTCCCAACGGGGGCGACTAGCACAGATACGCAGTATTTT. This translates into CASSFPTGATSTDTQYF. This chain joins TRBV5-6 and TRBJ2-3; either TRBD1 or TRBD2 may fit D (6 bases each). Germline V CDR1 and CDR2: SGHDT, YYEEEE. There are 17 residues in the CDR3. V was cut by 2 bases and J by 0 bases, with 16 bases left in between.

The V and J genes are TRBV28 and TRBJ1-2; no firm D call. Germline V CDR1 and CDR2: MDHEN, SYDVKM. The V end lost 5 bases, the J end lost 7 bases, and 11 bases lay between the germline ends. This CDR3 is 12 amino acids long. The CDR3 reads CASSARTRGYTF. The CDR3 DNA reads as TGTGCCAGCAGTGCACGCACGCGTGGCTACACCTTC.

This chain links TRBV5-8 with TRBJ1-2, with 12 bases lining up with TRBD1. V lost 1 base, J lost 5 bases, and 9 bases stayed unmatched. Germline V gives CDR1 SGHTS, CDR2 YDEGEE. This CDR3 is built from 17 residues. CDR3 nucleotides: TGTGCCAGCAGCTTGACGCGGGACAGGGGGCAAATTTATGGCTACACCTTC. This encodes CASSLTRDRGQIYGYTF.

The chain links TRBV28 to TRBJ1-5; no definite D call. The CDR3 runs to 16 residues. Germline V gene lookup returns CDR1 MDHEN and CDR2 SYDVKM. The germline V and J ends were trimmed by 5 bases and 5 bases, with 19 bases remaining between them. The CDR3 loop is CASSPLSSRGYQPQHF. The CDR3 DNA follows: TGTGCCAGCAGTCCGCTAAGTTCGCGGGGATATCAGCCCCAGCATTTT.

V usage is TRBV19 and J usage is TRBJ2-5; D is unclear. Germline V gives CDR1 LNHDA, CDR2 SQIVND (reference sequence). This CDR3 is 11 amino acids long. V was clipped by 6 bases and J by 4 bases, with 6 bases between them. The CDR3 sequence is CASRVAETQYF. The CDR3, as DNA: TGTGCCAGTAGGGTTGCAGAGACCCAGTACTTC.

The chain is built from TRBV7-9 and TRBJ2-7; D remains ambiguous. V shed 7 bases and J shed 7 bases, with 17 bases lying between them. CDR3 length: 13 residues. CDR1 and CDR2 from the germline V gene are SEHNR and FQNEAQ (reference sequence). The CDR3 DNA sequence: TGTGCCAGCACCCCCTCAAACGGATGGGAGCAGTACTTC. It encodes CASTPSNGWEQYF.

The chain uses TRBV27 and TRBJ2-5; possible D gene TRBD2, 5 bases. This CDR3 is built from 14 residues. V lost 4 bases and J 1 base, leaving 10 bases between the germline ends. Germline CDR1 is MNHEY and CDR2 is SMNVEV (reference sequence). CDR3 amino acids: CASSSSGFQETQYF. The CDR3 coding sequence is TGTGCCAGCAGTTCCTCGGGATTCCAAGAGACCCAGTACTTC.

The rearrangement uses TRBV7-9 and TRBJ2-1, with D maybe TRBD2 (6 bases). This CDR3 region has 14 residues. Germline CDR1 reads SEHNR; CDR2 reads FQNEAQ (reference sequence). The V and J ends lost 4 bases and 7 bases respectively, with 14 bases between them. Here the CDR3 reads CASSSSWTTNEQFF. As DNA, the CDR3 is TGTGCCAGCAGCTCCTCCTGGACTACAAATGAGCAGTTCTTC.

J is TRBJ2-5 and V is TRBV9, with TRBD1 as a possible D gene (6 bases). The CDR3 extends over 12 amino acids. Trimming took off 3 bases at V and 5 bases at J, with 8 bases between the two ends. Germline V lookup: CDR1 SGDLS, CDR2 YYNGEE. The CDR3 sequence is CASSDQGETQYF. CDR3 nucleotide sequence: TGTGCCAGCAGCGATCAGGGGGAGACCCAGTACTTC.

This chain connects TRBV7-2 to TRBJ2-3; no reliable D call. Deletions cut 4 bases from V and 3 bases from J, with 8 bases between. This CDR3 has 13 residues. Germline CDR1 is SGHTA and CDR2 is FQGNSA. This CDR3 is CASSSPLTDTQYF. In DNA form, the CDR3 reads TGTGCCAGCAGCTCCCCCTTGACAGATACGCAGTATTTT.

V is TRBV29-1 and J is TRBJ2-5, with TRBD1 identical over 8 bases. Germline V lookup: CDR1 SQVTM, CDR2 ANQGSEA. The CDR3 has 12 amino acids. J was trimmed by 4 bases and V by 4 bases; bases with no gene match: 2. As DNA, the CDR3 is TGCAGCGTTGGGACAGGGCCAGAGACCCAGTACTTC. This gives the protein CSVGTGPETQYF.

The rearrangement links TRBV7-8 to TRBJ1-1; possibly TRBD1 for D (5 bases). The CDR3 runs 15 residues. Germline V gene sequence: CDR1 SGHVS, CDR2 FQNEAQ. The V end lost 2 bases, the J end lost 4 bases, and 14 bases lay between the germline ends. CDR3 nucleotide sequence: TGTGCCAGCAGCTTACGACCGAGGGGTACCACTGAAGCTTTCTTT. Protein product: CASSLRPRGTTEAFF.

This chain connects TRBV28 to TRBJ2-1; D assignment may be TRBD1 or TRBD2 (6 bases each). CDR3 length: 21 amino acids. Germline lookup yields CDR1 MDHEN and CDR2 SYDVKM. The V end lost 5 bases, the J end lost 0 bases, and 29 bases lay between the germline ends. The CDR3 loop is CASSRGLQGRMRGSSYNEQFF. The DNA of the CDR3 is TGTGCCAGCAGTAGAGGTTTGCAGGGGCGGATGCGGGGAAGCTCCTACAATGAGCAGTTCTTC.

The V and J genes are TRBV5-5 and TRBJ2-1; D ambiguous. The V gene lost 4 bases and the J gene lost 0 bases, with 17 bases spanning the gap. The germline gives CDR1 SGHKS, CDR2 YYEKEE (reference sequence). The CDR3 sequence is 17 residues long. CDR3 sequence reads: CASSRDPTASSYNEQFF. The CDR3 DNA sequence: TGTGCCAGCAGCCGAGACCCTACGGCTAGCTCCTACAATGAGCAGTTCTTC.

The V and J genes are TRBV4-1 and TRBJ2-7; D possibly corresponds to TRBD1 (5 bases). This CDR3 contains 14 residues. Trimming stripped 4 bases from V and 2 bases from J, with 12 bases between. Per germline, CDR1 MGHRA and CDR2 YSYEKL. DNA for the CDR3: TGCGCCAGCAGCCGGACCAGGGCTCCCTACGAGCAGTACTTC. Protein sequence: CASSRTRAPYEQYF.